Following are 9 T cell receptor beta chains from one sample sequenced in a study of tumor-infiltrating lymphocytes in primary liver carcinoma. Using a constant-region primer together with ProtoScript II reverse transcriptase, TCR beta cDNA was made from 450 to 600 ng of total RNA. Library construction for TCR beta comprised three nested multiplex PCR rounds performed with slightly modified ARM-PCR. It was with TRBV1-TRBV30 forward primers and a C-beta reverse primer that the first two PCR rounds were run, at around 11 cycles each. TCRdb independently ran MiXCR on the multiplex PCR reads; one entry per CDR3 protein. The sample records 80,000 or so distinct CDR3 sequences, about two thirds being singletons. Between roughly 17 and 31 mg of unsorted bulk tissue served as the source from which RNA and DNA were co-extracted. Source material: liver tumor tissue from sampling region 4. Regarding subset: tumor region T4, right-lateral pole. The source is a woman aged 60-70 years with primary liver carcinoma and hepatitis B virus infection.

The chain couples TRBV11-2 to TRBJ2-3, with unresolved D. The CDR3 has 13 residues. Germline CDR1 SGHAT, CDR2 FQNNGV. The CDR3, as DNA: TGTGCTACCAGATTAGATCGAGGAGATACGCAGTATTTT. It encodes CATRLDRGDTQYF.

The sample holds many counts of this clonotype. The rearrangement uses TRBV20-1 and TRBJ2-7; D not resolved. Trimming shortened V by 6 bases and J by 6 bases, and 12 bases separated the two germline ends. Germline-derived CDR1 and CDR2 are DFQATT and SNEGSKA (reference sequence). The CDR3 has 11 residues. In DNA form, the CDR3 reads TGCAGTGCGCCACAGTTTGGCGAGCAGTACTTC. As protein: CSAPQFGEQYF.

As concerns this clonotype: The junction departs from the called germline gene at one end, perhaps through a read error. The chain couples TRBV11-2 to TRBJ1-6; the D is unclear. The germline CDR1 and CDR2 sequences are SGHAT and FQNNGV. This CDR3 is 13 amino acids long. In DNA, the CDR3 is TGTGCCAGCAGTTTAGAACTGGGTTCACCCCTCCACTTT. Translated, it gives CASSLELGSPLHF.

V and J are TRBV20-1 and TRBJ2-1; TRBD2 agrees at 12 bases. CDR1 DFQATT and CDR2 SNEGSKA come from the germline V gene (reference sequence). After removal of 0 bases from V and 9 bases from J, the junction contained 3 bases not matched to a gene. The CDR3 spans 14 residues. DNA for the CDR3: TGCAGTGCTAGAGAGACTAGCGGGAGCAGTGAGCAGTTCTTC. Translated: CSARETSGSSEQFF.

Notes on this clonotype: A read error may produce the germline difference seen at one junction end. This rearrangement joins TRBV29-1 to TRBJ1-1, with TRBD1 identical over 7 bases. The CDR3 has 15 residues. Germline CDR1 SQVTM, CDR2 ANQGSEA. The CDR3 loop is CSVEGLVGQNTEAFF. The DNA for the CDR3 is TGCAGCGTTGAAGGACTTGTGGGACAGAACACTGAAGCTTTCTTC.

Worth noting for this clonotype: One base away lies a much larger clone, so this may be a sequencing read error. The rearrangement uses TRBV30 and TRBJ1-5; 12 bases are shared with TRBD1. Germline CDR1 is GTSNPN and CDR2 is SVGIG (reference sequence). The CDR3 covers 13 residues. The CDR3 sequence: CTWDRGLGQPQHF. CDR3 nucleotides: TGTACCTGGGACAGGGGGCTTGGTCAGCCCCAGCATTTT.

A remark on this clonotype: The CDR3 ends on some other residue instead of the conserved phenylalanine or tryptophan, so this is likely a read error. The chain couples TRBV6-5 to TRBJ2-7, with 9 bases identical to TRBD2. Germline CDR1 is MNHEY and CDR2 is SVGAGI. V was pared by 5 bases and J by 3 bases, with 5 bases of the junction left unmatched. The CDR3 consists of 14 residues. CDR3 residues: CASSPGTSSYEQYL. The CDR3 bases are TGTGCCAGCAGTCCCGGGACTAGCAGCTACGAGCAGTACCTC.

Points on this clonotype: A read error may be the cause here, since a much bigger clone is one base away. The V gene is TRBV28, the J gene TRBJ2-1; 7 nucleotides match TRBD2. Germline V lookup: CDR1 MDHEN, CDR2 SYDVKM. The CDR3 contains 16 residues. The CDR3 DNA sequence: TGTGCCAGCAGTGCCCCGTCGGGCGGGAGTTTTAATGGGCAGTTCTTC. Amino acids: CASSAPSGGSFNGQFF.

Comments on this clonotype: This may arise from a read error, as a much more abundant clone is one base away. Given the absence of the conserved phenylalanine or tryptophan at the CDR3 end, a read error is likely. The CDR3 DNA is TGTGCCAGCAGCCCTAGCGGGGCCCCGAACACCGGGGAGCTGTTTTCT. This translates into CASSPSGAPNTGELFS. The chain uses TRBV28 and TRBJ2-2, with 9 positions matching TRBD2. Germline trimming cut 6 bases from V and 0 bases from J; bases unmatched to any gene: 5. The CDR3 has 16 amino acids. Germline values: CDR1 MDHEN, CDR2 SYDVKM.